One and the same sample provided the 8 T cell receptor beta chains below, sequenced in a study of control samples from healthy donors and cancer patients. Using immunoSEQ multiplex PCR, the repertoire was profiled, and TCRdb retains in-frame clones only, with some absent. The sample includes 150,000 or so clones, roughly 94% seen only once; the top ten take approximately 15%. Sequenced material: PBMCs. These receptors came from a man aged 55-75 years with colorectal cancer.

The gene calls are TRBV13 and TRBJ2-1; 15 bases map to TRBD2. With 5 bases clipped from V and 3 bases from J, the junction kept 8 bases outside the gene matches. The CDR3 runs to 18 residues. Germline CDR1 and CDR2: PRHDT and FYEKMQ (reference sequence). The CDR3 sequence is CASSRRTSGGDLYNEQFF. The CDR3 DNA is TGTGCCAGCAGCCGCCGGACTAGCGGGGGGGATCTCTACAATGAGCAGTTCTTC. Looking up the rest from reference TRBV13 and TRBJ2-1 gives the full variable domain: AAGVIQSPRHLIKEKRETATLKCYPIPRHDTVYWYQQGPGQDPQFLISFYEKMQSDKGSIPDRFSAQQFSDYHSELNMSSLELGDSALYFCASSRRTSGGDLYNEQFFGPGTRLTVL.

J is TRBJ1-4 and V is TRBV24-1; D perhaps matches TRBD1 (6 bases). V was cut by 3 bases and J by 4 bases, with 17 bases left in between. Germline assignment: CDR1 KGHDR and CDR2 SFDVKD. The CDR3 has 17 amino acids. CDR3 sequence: CATSDQTRQAHNEKLFF. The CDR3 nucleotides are TGTGCCACCAGTGATCAAACCCGACAGGCCCATAATGAAAAACTGTTTTTT.

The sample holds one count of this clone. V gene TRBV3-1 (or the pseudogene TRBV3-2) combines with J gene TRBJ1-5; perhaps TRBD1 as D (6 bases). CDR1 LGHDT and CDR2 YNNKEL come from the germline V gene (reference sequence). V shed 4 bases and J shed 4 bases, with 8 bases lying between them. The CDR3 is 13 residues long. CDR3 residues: CASSRTANQPQHF. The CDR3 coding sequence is TGTGCCAGCAGCCGGACAGCGAATCAGCCCCAGCATTTT.

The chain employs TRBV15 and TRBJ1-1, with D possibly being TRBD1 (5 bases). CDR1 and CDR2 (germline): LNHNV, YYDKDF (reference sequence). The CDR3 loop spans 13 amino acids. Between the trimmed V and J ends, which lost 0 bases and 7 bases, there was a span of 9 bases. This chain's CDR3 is CATSRDRGGEAFF. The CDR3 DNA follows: TGTGCCACCAGCAGAGATCGGGGGGGTGAAGCTTTCTTT.

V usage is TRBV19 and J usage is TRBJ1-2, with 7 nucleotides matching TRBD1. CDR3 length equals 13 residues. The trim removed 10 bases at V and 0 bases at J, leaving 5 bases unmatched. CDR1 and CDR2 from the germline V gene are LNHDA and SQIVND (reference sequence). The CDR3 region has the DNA TGTGCCACCGCGACAGGGTCTAACTATGGCTACACCTTC. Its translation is CATATGSNYGYTF.

CDR3 loop: CATHDRGNQPQHF. CDR3 sequence (DNA): TGTGCCACCCACGACAGGGGGAATCAGCCCCAGCATTTT. The J gene is TRBJ1-5, the V gene TRBV28; TRBD1 aligns across 9 bases. V dropped 10 bases and J dropped 4; count of bases not matched to a gene: 5. This CDR3 contains 13 residues. The germline CDR1 and CDR2 sequences are MDHEN and SYDVKM.

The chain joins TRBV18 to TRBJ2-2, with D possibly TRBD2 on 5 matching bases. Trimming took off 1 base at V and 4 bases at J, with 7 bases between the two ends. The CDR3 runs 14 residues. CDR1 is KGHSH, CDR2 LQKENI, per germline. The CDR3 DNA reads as TGTGCCAGCTCACCACTGAGGGTCACCGGGGAGCTGTTTTTT. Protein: CASSPLRVTGELFF.

Here the CDR3 reads CASTSNPGTGGSQPQHF. The CDR3 DNA sequence: TGTGCCAGTACCTCCAACCCCGGGACAGGGGGAAGTCAGCCCCAGCATTTT. This sequence joins TRBV19 and TRBJ1-5; 11 positions agree with TRBD1. CDR1 is LNHDA and CDR2 is SQIVND in the germline V gene (reference sequence). J was trimmed by 6 bases and V by 7 bases; bases with no gene match: 14. The CDR3 runs 17 residues.